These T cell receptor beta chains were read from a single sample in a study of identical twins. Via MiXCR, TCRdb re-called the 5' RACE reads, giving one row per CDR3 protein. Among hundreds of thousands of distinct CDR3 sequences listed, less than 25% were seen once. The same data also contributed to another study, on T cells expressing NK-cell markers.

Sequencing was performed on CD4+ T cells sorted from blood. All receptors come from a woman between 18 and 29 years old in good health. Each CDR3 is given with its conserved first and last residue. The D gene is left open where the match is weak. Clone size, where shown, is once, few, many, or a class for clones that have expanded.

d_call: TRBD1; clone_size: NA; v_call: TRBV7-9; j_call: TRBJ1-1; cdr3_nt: TGTGCCAGCAGTATTCCGGGACAGGGGAGGTACACTGAAGCTTTCTTT; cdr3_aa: CASSIPGQGRYTEAFF
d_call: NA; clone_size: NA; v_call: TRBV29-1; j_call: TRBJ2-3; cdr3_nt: TGCAGCGCATACCCGGGAACCACAGATACGCAGTATTTT; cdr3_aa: CSAYPGTTDTQYF
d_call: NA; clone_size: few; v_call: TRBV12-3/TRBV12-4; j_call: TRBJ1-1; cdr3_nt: TGTGCCAGCAGTTTAGGGCCCAGTGATAGGACTGAAGCTTTCTTT; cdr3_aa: CASSLGPSDRTEAFF
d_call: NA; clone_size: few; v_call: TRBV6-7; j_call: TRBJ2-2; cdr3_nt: TGTGCCAGCACCGAACAGACAGAGAGTCAAGGAGAGCTGTTTTTT; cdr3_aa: CASTEQTESQGELFF
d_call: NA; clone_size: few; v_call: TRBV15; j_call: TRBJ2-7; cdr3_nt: TGTGCCACCAGCAGAGATATTAGCTACGGGCAGTACTTC; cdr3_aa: CATSRDISYGQYF
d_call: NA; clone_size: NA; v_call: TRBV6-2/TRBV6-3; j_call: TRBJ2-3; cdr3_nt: TGTGCCAGCAGTTACTCGTTAGCGGGCACAGATACGCAGTATTTT; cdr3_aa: CASSYSLAGTDTQYF
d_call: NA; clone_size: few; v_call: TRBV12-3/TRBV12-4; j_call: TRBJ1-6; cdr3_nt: TGTGCCAGCAGTTTAGGCCGAGAGTGGCTTAATTCACCCCTCCACTTT; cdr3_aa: CASSLGREWLNSPLHF
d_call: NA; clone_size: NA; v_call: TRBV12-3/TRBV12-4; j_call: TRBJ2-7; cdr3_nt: TGTGCCAGCAGTCCTAGGGTGACATACGAGCAGTACTTC; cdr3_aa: CASSPRVTYEQYF
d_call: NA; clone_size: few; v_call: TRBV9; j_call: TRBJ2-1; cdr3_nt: TGTGCCAGCAGCGTAGGAATTACTAGGTACAATGAGCAGTTCTTC; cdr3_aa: CASSVGITRYNEQFF
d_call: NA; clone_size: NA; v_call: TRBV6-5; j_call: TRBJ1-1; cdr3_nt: TGTGCCAGCAGTTATGTCCCGGGTGCCGAAGCTTTCTTT; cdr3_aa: CASSYVPGAEAFF
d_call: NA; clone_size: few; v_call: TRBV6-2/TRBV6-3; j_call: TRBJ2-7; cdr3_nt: TGTGCCAGCGCCCCAGTGGGGGCGAGCTCCTACGAGCAGTACTTC; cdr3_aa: CASAPVGASSYEQYF
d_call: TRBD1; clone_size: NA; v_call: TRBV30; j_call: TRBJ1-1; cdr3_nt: TGTGCCTGGAATCGACAGGGTCGGAAGGTAGCTTTCTTT; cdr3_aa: CAWNRQGRKVAFF
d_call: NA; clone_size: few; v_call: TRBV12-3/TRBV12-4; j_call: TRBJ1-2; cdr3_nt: TGTGCCAGCAGTAAGACAGGTCCAGCTAACTATGGCTACACCTTC; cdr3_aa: CASSKTGPANYGYTF
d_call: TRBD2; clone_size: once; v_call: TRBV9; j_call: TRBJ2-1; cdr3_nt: TGTGCCAGCAGCGTAATGGCGTCTAGCGGGGGGAATGAGCAGTTCTTC; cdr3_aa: CASSVMASSGGNEQFF
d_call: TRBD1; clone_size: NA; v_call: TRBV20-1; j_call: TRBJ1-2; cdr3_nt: TGCAGTGCATTCGGGGACAGGGACCACTATGGCTACACCTTC; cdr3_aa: CSAFGDRDHYGYTF
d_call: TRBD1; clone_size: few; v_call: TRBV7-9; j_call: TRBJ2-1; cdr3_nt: TGTGCCAGCAGCCTAATATCGACAGGGTTCCCGTTCTTC; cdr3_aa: CASSLISTGFPFF
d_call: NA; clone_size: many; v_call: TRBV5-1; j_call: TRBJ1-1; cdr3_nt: TGCGCCAGCAGCCCAAACGGGTACCTCACTGAAGCTTTCTTT; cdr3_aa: CASSPNGYLTEAFF
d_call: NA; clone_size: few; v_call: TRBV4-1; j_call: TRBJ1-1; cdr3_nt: TGCGCCAGCAGCCAACTCAGAGTGAACACTGAAGCTTTCTTT; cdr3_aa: CASSQLRVNTEAFF
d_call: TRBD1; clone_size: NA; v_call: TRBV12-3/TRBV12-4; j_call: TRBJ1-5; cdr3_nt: TGTGCCAGCAGTTACGGACAGGGTGTCGATCAGCCCCAGCATTTT; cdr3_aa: CASSYGQGVDQPQHF
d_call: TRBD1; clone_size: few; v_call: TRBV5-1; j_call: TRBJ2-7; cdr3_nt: TGCGCCAGCAGCTTGTCAGGGACAGGGACCTACGAGCAGTACTTC; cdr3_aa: CASSLSGTGTYEQYF
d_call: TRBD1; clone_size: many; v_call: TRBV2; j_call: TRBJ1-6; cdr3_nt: TGTGCCAGCTTAGGACAGGGGGCTTCACCCCTCCACTTT; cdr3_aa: CASLGQGASPLHF
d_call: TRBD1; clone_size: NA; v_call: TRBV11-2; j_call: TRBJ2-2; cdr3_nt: TGTGCCAGCAGCTCCGCCGGGACAGGGCGGCACGGGGAGCTGTTTTTT; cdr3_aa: CASSSAGTGRHGELFF
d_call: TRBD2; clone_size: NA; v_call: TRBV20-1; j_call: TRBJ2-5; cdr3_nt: TGCAGTGCTAGAGAACGGACTAGTTTCTCAGAGACCCTGTACTTC; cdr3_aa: CSARERTSFSETLYF
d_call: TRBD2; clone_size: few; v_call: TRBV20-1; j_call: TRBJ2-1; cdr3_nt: TGCAGTGCTCTCGGACTAGCGGGCCACTCCTACAATGAGCAGTTCTTC; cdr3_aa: CSALGLAGHSYNEQFF
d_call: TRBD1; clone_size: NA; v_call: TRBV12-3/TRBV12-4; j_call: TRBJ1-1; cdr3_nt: TGTGCCAGCAGTTCTGGACAGGGTTGGGAGCGAGCTTTCTTT; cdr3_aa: CASSSGQGWERAFF
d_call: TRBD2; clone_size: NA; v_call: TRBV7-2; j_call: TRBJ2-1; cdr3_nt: TGTGCCAGCAGCCCCCGACTAGCGGGAAGGTATGAGCAGTTCTTC; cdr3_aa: CASSPRLAGRYEQFF
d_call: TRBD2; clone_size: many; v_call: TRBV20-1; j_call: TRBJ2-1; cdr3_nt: TGCAGTGCTCTAGTAGGGACTAGCGGGTCCAATGAGCAGTTCTTC; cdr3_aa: CSALVGTSGSNEQFF
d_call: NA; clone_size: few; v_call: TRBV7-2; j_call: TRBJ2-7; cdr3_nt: TGTGCCAGCAGCTTAGAGGGTCTAACTAACTACGAGCAGTACTTC; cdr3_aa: CASSLEGLTNYEQYF
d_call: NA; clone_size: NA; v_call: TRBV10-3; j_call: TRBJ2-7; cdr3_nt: TGTGCCATCCAAGTCCAGGGATACGAGCAGTACTTC; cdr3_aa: CAIQVQGYEQYF
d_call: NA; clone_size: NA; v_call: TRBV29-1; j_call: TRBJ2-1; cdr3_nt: TGCAGCGTCCTTCTTCGGTACAGGGTTAATCGTCCCCTTTTCAATGAGCAGTTCTTC; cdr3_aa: CSVLLRYRVNRPLFNEQFF
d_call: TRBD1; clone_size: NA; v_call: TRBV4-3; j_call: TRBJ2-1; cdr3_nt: TGCGCCAGCAGCCAAGGGGACAGGGACTACAATGAGCAGTTCTTC; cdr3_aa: CASSQGDRDYNEQFF
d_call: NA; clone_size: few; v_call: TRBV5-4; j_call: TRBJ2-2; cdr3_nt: TGTGCCAGTCACGTTGGAGGGACCTACGGCGGGGAGCTGTTTTTT; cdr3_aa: CASHVGGTYGGELFF
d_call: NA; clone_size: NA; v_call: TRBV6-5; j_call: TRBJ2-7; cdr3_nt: TGTGCCAGCAGTTACTCGACAGGAAACAGGAAGCAGTACTTC; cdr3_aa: CASSYSTGNRKQYF
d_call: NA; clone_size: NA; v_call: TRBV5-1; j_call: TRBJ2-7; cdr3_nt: TGCGCCAGCAGCTTGGGCCGGGGAGGTGACGAGCAGTACTTC; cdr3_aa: CASSLGRGGDEQYF
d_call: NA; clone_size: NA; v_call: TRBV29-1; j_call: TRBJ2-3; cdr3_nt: TGCAGCGTGAGGACGGGGGATACGCAGTATTTT; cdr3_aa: CSVRTGDTQYF
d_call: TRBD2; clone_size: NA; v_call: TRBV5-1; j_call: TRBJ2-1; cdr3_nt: TGCGCCAGCAGCTTGGAGCGGGGGGGCCTTTTAGATGAGCAGTTCTTC; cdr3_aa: CASSLERGGLLDEQFF
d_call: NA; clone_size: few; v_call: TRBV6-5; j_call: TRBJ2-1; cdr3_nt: TGTGCCAGCAGCCTAGGAGGAAGGAAGCAGTTCTTC; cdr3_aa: CASSLGGRKQFF
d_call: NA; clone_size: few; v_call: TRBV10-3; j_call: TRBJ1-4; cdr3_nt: TGTGCCATCTCGGATGACAGCACTAATGAAAAACTGTTTTTT; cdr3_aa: CAISDDSTNEKLFF
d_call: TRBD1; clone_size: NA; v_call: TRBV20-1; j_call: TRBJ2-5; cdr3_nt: TGCAGTGCTGACAGGGGTCACCAAGAGACCCAGTACTTC; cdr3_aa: CSADRGHQETQYF
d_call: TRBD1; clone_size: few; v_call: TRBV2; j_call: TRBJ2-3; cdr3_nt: TGTGCCAGCAGATGGAGCCAGGGGGCAGGAGATACGCAGTATTTT; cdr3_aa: CASRWSQGAGDTQYF
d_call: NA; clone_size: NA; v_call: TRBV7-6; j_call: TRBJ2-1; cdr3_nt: TGTGCCAGCAGCCCCGCACTCCCCGCGGCCTACAATGAGCAGTTCTTC; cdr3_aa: CASSPALPAAYNEQFF
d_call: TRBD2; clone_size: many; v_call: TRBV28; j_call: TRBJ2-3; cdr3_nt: TGTGCCAGCAGCCGGGGGGACACAGATACGCAGTATTTT; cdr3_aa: CASSRGDTDTQYF
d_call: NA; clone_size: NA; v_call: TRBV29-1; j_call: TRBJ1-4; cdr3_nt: TGCAGCGTTGTCGTCAGAGGTGAAAAACTGTTTTTT; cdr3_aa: CSVVVRGEKLFF
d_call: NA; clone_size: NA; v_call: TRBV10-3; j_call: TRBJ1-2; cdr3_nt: TGTGCCATCAGTGAGTCGATGGGCTACACCTTC; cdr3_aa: CAISESMGYTF
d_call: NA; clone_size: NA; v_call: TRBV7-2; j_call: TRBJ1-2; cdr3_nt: TGTGCCAGCAGCCGAGGACAAAACTATGGCTACACCTTC; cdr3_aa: CASSRGQNYGYTF
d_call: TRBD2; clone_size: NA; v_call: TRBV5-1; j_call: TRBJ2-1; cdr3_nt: TGCGCCAGCAGCTTGAGAACTAGCGGGAGGGTTGACAATGAGCAGTTCTTC; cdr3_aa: CASSLRTSGRVDNEQFF
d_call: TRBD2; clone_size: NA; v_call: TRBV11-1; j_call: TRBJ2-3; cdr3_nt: TGTGCCAGCAGCTTTGAGGAGCGGTGGGGGACTAGCGGTCCCCGGGGAGATACGCAGTATTTT; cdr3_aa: CASSFEERWGTSGPRGDTQYF
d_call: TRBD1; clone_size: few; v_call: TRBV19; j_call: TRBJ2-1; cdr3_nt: TGTGCCTCACGACAGGGGATTAGCTCCTACAATGAGCAGTTCTTC; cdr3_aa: CASRQGISSYNEQFF
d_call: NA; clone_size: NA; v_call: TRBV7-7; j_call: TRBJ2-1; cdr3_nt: TGTGCCAGCAGCTTAGGGGCTAGCTCCCACTATGAGCAGTTCTTC; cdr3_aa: CASSLGASSHYEQFF
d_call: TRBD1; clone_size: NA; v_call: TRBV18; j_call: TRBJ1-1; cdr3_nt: TGTGCCAGCTCAGATCCTACAGGGGACACTGAAGCTTTCTTT; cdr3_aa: CASSDPTGDTEAFF
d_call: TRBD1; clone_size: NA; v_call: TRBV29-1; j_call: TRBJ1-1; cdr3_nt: TGCAGCGCTTACAGGGGGCGAAGAACTGAAGCTTTCTTT; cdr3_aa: CSAYRGRRTEAFF